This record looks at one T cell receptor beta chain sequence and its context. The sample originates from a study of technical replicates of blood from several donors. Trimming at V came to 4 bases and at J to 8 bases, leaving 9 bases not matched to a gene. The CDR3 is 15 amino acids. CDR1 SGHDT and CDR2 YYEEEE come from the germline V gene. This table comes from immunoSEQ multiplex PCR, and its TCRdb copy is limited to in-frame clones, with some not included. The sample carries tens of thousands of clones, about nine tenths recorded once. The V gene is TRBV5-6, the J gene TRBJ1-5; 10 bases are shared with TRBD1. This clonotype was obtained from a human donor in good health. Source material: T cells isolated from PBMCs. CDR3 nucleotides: TGTGCCAGCAGCGAGGGAGGACAGGGGGGGAAGCCCCAGCATTTT. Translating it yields CASSEGGQGGKPQHF.